The source of this TCR beta chain is a study of blood T cells in healthy people across ages. This clonotype appeared a few times. Combining a sample-barcoded 5' primer with a J-beta primer mix, a second PCR ran for roughly 7 to 12 cycles. TCRdb independently ran MiXCR on the 5' RACE reads; one entry per CDR3 protein. Seen here are under 800,000 distinct CDR3 sequences, 20% to 25% observed once, and the top ten hold more than 3%. There are 11 residues in the CDR3. With 3 bases removed from V and 8 bases from J, the gap between germline ends came to 8 bases. The V gene's germline CDR1 is SGDLS and CDR2 YYNGEE.

The chain links TRBV9 to TRBJ1-2; D gene unclear. The TCR sequence derives from a man between 65 and 79 years old in good health. The sequencing sample was made of blood. The CDR3 reads CASSDGLGYTF. CDR3 nucleotides: TGTGCCAGCAGCGATGGACTGGGCTACACCTTC.